Following are 2 T cell receptor beta chains from one sample sequenced in a study of cytomegalovirus exposure and HLA in healthy donors. The PCR contained 60 Vbeta and 13 Jbeta primers. The protocol was immunoSEQ multiplex PCR, while the TCRdb copy is restricted to in-frame clones and leaves out a portion. The data show about 150,000 clones, 79% seen once. The specimen sequenced was PBMCs. The receptors come from a man aged 25-45 years in good health and CMV-seropositive.

V is TRBV7-9 and J is TRBJ2-1, with 10 bases lining up with TRBD2. The germline gives CDR1 SEHNR, CDR2 FQNEAQ (reference sequence). The CDR3 covers 15 residues. V trimming: 2 bases; J trimming: 4 bases; junction bases outside the gene matches: 2. The CDR3 spells CASSLSGGGYNEQFF. DNA for the CDR3: TGTGCCAGCAGCTTAAGCGGGGGGGGTTACAATGAGCAGTTCTTC.

This clone was counted only a few times. The chain links TRBV28 to TRBJ2-7, with 9 bases aligning to TRBD1. CDR3 length equals 14 residues. Germline loops: CDR1 MDHEN, CDR2 SYDVKM. Trimming cost V 6 bases and J 5 bases; bases outside gene matches: 8. For the CDR3, the DNA is TGTGCCAGCAGCTCGGGACAGGGAAGAGACGAGCAGTACTTC. This encodes CASSSGQGRDEQYF.